This T cell receptor (beta chain) originates from a study of shared clonotypes between healthy human individuals. Overall study context: With ages of 18 to 49, the donors were a couple of women and a few men.

Naive CD8 cells, CD45RO-negative and positively selected for CCR7, excluded terminally differentiated effector memory CD45RA+ cells. Healthy HIV-negative adults with no recent acute infections or vaccinations were recruited as donors. Study findings and constraints: The genetic and exposure-history diversity represented was limited by few donors. Blood was the only sampled material, and tissue repertoires likely differ.

Produced via immunoSEQ multiplex PCR; TCRdb's table is partial and in-frame only. The sample consists of about 2 million clones, roughly 94% of them appearing once. Worth noting for this clone: The target antigen is unknown.

This CDR3 comprises 15 residues. Per the germline V gene, CDR1 is MNHEY and CDR2 is SMNVEV (reference sequence). The junction had 4 bases not matched to a gene; V was cut back by 3 bases and J by 3 bases. The chain employs TRBV27 and TRBJ2-3, with 9 bases aligning to TRBD2. The specimen sequenced was naive CD8+ T cells sorted from blood. The clonotype comes from a man aged 18 to 29 in good health. This CDR3 is CASSFSGLATDTQYF. The CDR3 nucleotides are TGTGCCAGCAGTTTTTCTGGACTAGCGACAGATACGCAGTATTTT.